The rows below give T cell receptor beta chains drawn from one sample of a study of identical twins. Each CDR3 protein is one row after TCRdb ran MiXCR on the 5' RACE reads. Of approximately 680,000 distinct CDR3 sequences listed, just over 7% are singletons. These same records also appear under a second study, on yellow fever vaccine responses in identical twins.

Sequencing was performed on PBMCs. These receptors were collected from a woman between 18 and 29 years old in good health. Each CDR3 is given with its conserved first and last residue. The order of the fields is V gene, clone size, D gene, J gene, CDR3 DNA, CDR3 protein. A D gene is named only where the DNA matches it firmly. Clone size is not always given. Where it is, it says once, few, many or a class for expanded clones.

TRBV7-2	many	.	TRBJ1-1	TGTGCCAGCAGCCCCCACAGGGTGAACACTGAAGCTTTCTTT	CASSPHRVNTEAFF
TRBV16	few	.	TRBJ1-2	TGTGCCAGCAGCCCGAACTCCCTCGCAAACTATGGCTACACCTTC	CASSPNSLANYGYTF
TRBV12-3/TRBV12-4	few	.	TRBJ2-2	TGTGCCAGCAGTACCCGGACTCGGGGGAACACCGGGGAGCTGTTTTTT	CASSTRTRGNTGELFF
TRBV12-3/TRBV12-4	few	.	TRBJ1-2	TGTGCCAGCAGTTTAGGGGGGATCAAGGAGGGCTACACCTTC	CASSLGGIKEGYTF
TRBV28	.	.	TRBJ2-5	TGTGCCGGACGAACAAGGGGAAGGGAGACCCAGTACTTC	CAGRTRGRETQYF
TRBV10-3	many	.	TRBJ2-3	TGTGCCATCAGTGCCCCGGACAGCAGGACAGATACGCAGTATTTT	CAISAPDSRTDTQYF
TRBV7-6	.	.	TRBJ2-1	TGTGCCAGCAGCCTCCTCCAGGGGCAGGGATCCTACAATGAGCAGTTCTTC	CASSLLQGQGSYNEQFF
TRBV7-2	few	.	TRBJ2-1	TGTGCCAGCAGCGACCGGGCGAGGGGGTTCTTC	CASSDRARGFF
TRBV28	many	.	TRBJ2-3	TGTGCCAGCAGCCTTAGCCGGAGACTAGTAGGAGATACGCAGTATTTT	CASSLSRRLVGDTQYF
TRBV6-5	.	TRBD1	TRBJ1-2	TGTGCCAGCAGTTTACAGGGGGCGGTCGTCTATGGCTACACCTTC	CASSLQGAVVYGYTF
TRBV6-5	few	.	TRBJ1-1	TGTGCCAGCAGTTACTCGATAGCGGGGAACACTGAAGCTTTCTTT	CASSYSIAGNTEAFF
TRBV20-1	.	TRBD2	TRBJ2-2	TGCAGTGCTAGACAAGCGGGAAACACCGGGGAGCTGTTTTTT	CSARQAGNTGELFF
TRBV20-1	few	.	TRBJ2-7	TGCAGTGCTGGGTCTGGGACGGTGAACTACGAGCAGTACTTC	CSAGSGTVNYEQYF
TRBV24-1	.	.	TRBJ2-1	TGTGCCACCAGTGACCCTCGACTAGACCACCACTACAATGAGCAGTTCTTC	CATSDPRLDHHYNEQFF
TRBV7-2	.	.	TRBJ2-7	TGTGCCAGCAGCCCCCCCAGGGGGGACAAAGCTTACGAGCAGTACTTC	CASSPPRGDKAYEQYF
TRBV12-3/TRBV12-4	many	.	TRBJ1-2	TGTGCCAGCAGTTTGGGGCAGTCCTCTGGCTACACCTTC	CASSLGQSSGYTF
TRBV14	few	TRBD1	TRBJ2-1	TGTGCCAGCAGCCGAGGGACAGTCGCTGAGCAGTTCTTC	CASSRGTVAEQFF
TRBV10-3	many	.	TRBJ2-7	TGTGCCATCAGTACCGGAGGGGGAAGGACCTACGAGCAGTACTTC	CAISTGGGRTYEQYF
TRBV27	.	TRBD1	TRBJ2-1	TGTGCCAGCAGTTATGAGAGGGACAGGGGGCGAAATGAGCAGTTCTTC	CASSYERDRGRNEQFF
TRBV7-9	few	TRBD1	TRBJ2-3	TGTGCCAGCAGCCAGGGGGCTGGTACGCAGTATTTT	CASSQGAGTQYF
TRBV20-1	.	.	TRBJ2-1	TGCAGTGCTAGAGATCCGGTGGGTCCCGGTACCAATGAGCAGTTCTTC	CSARDPVGPGTNEQFF
TRBV5-6	.	TRBD1	TRBJ1-1	TGTGCCAGCAGCTTGGATCCGGGACAGGGTATTCTTCGCACTGAAGCTTTCTTT	CASSLDPGQGILRTEAFF
TRBV20-1	.	.	TRBJ2-4	TGCAGTGCTAGGGGGGTCGTAGCCAAAAACATTCAGTACTTC	CSARGVVAKNIQYF
TRBV7-9	many	TRBD2	TRBJ2-1	TGTGCCAGCAGCTTAGAAAGCGGGAAACGTAATGAGCAGTTCTTC	CASSLESGKRNEQFF
TRBV3-1	many	.	TRBJ2-7	TGTGCCAGCAGCCCTTACTTGGTAGCGGATAGCTCCTACGAGCAGTACTTC	CASSPYLVADSSYEQYF
TRBV7-2	many	.	TRBJ2-1	TGTGCCAGCAGCTTAGGGGCTCGGGTCGGTGAGCAGTTCTTC	CASSLGARVGEQFF
TRBV12-3/TRBV12-4	many	.	TRBJ1-1	TGTGCCAGCAGACCCGGTTTTCCCCAGAACACTGAAGCTTTCTTT	CASRPGFPQNTEAFF
TRBV10-3	few	.	TRBJ2-1	TGTGCCATCAGTGTTAGAGGCTACAATGAGCAGTTCTTC	CAISVRGYNEQFF
TRBV6-1	many	.	TRBJ1-5	TGTGCCAGCAGGCTCACCCCGGACAGTAGCAATCAGCCCCAGCATTTT	CASRLTPDSSNQPQHF
TRBV29-1	few	TRBD1	TRBJ2-1	TGCAGCGTTGCTCCAGGGGGTGGTGAGCAGTTCTTC	CSVAPGGGEQFF
TRBV6-1	.	.	TRBJ1-1	TGTGCCAGCAGTGTCGGGCAGGGAACCTTTGAAGCTTTCTTT	CASSVGQGTFEAFF
TRBV24-1	few	TRBD1	TRBJ2-5	TGTGCCACCAGTGATTCCGGACAGGTCCAAGAGACCCAGTACTTC	CATSDSGQVQETQYF
TRBV10-3	few	.	TRBJ2-1	TGTGCCACCTTACCCGGGACCGCGATCAATGAGCAGTTCTTC	CATLPGTAINEQFF
TRBV4-1	many	.	TRBJ1-3	TGCGCCAGCAGCGCCCGGGACGGAGGAAACACCATATATTTT	CASSARDGGNTIYF
TRBV5-1	few	TRBD1	TRBJ2-7	TGCGCCAGCACACCCGCCGGGCAGGGGGAAATCGAGCAGTACTTC	CASTPAGQGEIEQYF
TRBV12-3/TRBV12-4	many	.	TRBJ2-3	TGTGCCAGCAGTGGACAACCAACTAGCACAGATACGCAGTATTTT	CASSGQPTSTDTQYF
TRBV18	few	.	TRBJ2-7	TGTGCCAGCTCACCGAAGACAGGCGCCTCCTACGAGCAGTACTTC	CASSPKTGASYEQYF
TRBV29-1	many	.	TRBJ2-3	TGCAGCGTTGCTTTGGGACTTCACACAGATACGCAGTATTTT	CSVALGLHTDTQYF
TRBV11-2	few	TRBD2	TRBJ2-1	TGTGCCAGCAGCTTAGTTTTGGATCGAGGACTAGCGGGGGGATCCTACAATGAGCAGTTCTTC	CASSLVLDRGLAGGSYNEQFF
TRBV2	many	.	TRBJ2-5	TGTGCCAGCAGTGAGTTGGCTCAAGAGACCCAGTACTTC	CASSELAQETQYF
TRBV4-1	many	.	TRBJ2-2	TGCGCCAGCAGCCCACGCTTAGGGAACACCGGGGAGCTGTTTTTT	CASSPRLGNTGELFF
TRBV24-1	once	.	TRBJ2-5	TGTGCCACCAGTGATAGGACAGAAGAGACCCAGTACTTC	CATSDRTEETQYF
TRBV12-3/TRBV12-4	.	.	TRBJ2-1	TGTGCCAGCAGTTTGGGGCGGGGAGGGGGTTACAATGAGCAGTTCTTC	CASSLGRGGGYNEQFF